The clone carrying this T cell receptor (beta chain) was observed a few times. Its target is not known. The data are from a study of radiotherapy plus CTLA-4 blockade in lung cancer. Trimming removed 2 bases from V and 8 bases from J, with 13 bases in between. The CDR3 runs 14 residues. Germline-derived CDR1 and CDR2 are SNHLY and FYNNEI. Findings and caveats of the study: Blood saw expansion of tumor-derived TCR clones after radiotherapy plus ipilimumab.

This table comes from immunoSEQ multiplex PCR, and its TCRdb copy is limited to in-frame clones, with some not included. The data show 50,000 or so clones, with more than 70% seen just once and over 8.5% held by the top ten. V gene TRBV2 combines with J gene TRBJ2-1; D gene uncertain. The sequence came from a human donor with non-small cell lung cancer who had stable disease on radiotherapy plus ipilimumab. Here the sequenced sample was peripheral blood, taken from a patient treated with radiotherapy plus ipilimumab. As DNA, the CDR3 is TGTGCCAGCAGTGAAATCTTAGGGCGCGATGAGCAGTTCTTC. This gives the protein CASSEILGRDEQFF.